This T cell receptor (beta chain) is from a study of a mutant IDH1 vaccine in newly diagnosed glioma. As for the study in general: The initiation of vaccination occurred 4-6 weeks after radiotherapy alone, or with temozolomide cycles. Treated patients comprised about 60% males and around 40% females, mean age approximately 42 years.

Sample time point: week 23, last vaccination. Every vaccine dose comprised 300 ug of mutant IDH1 20-mer peptide plus topical imiquimod. For this clone: Its cognate antigen is unknown.

V dropped 4 bases and J dropped 3; count of bases not matched to a gene: 4. Germline V gene data show CDR1 as MNHEY and CDR2 as SMNVEV (reference sequence). The CDR3 is 14 amino acids. Data came from immunoSEQ multiplex PCR; TCRdb stores just in-frame clones and leaves some out. The sample consists of tens of thousands of clones, about four fifths of them appearing once. The chain has TRBV27 and TRBJ2-7; TRBD2 matches at 9 bases. Sequenced here: PBMCs, sampled from a glioma patient whose treatment included an IDH1 peptide vaccine. This TCR came from a woman aged 40 to 50 with glioma. Some clones in this sample may be carry-over from other donors' samples. The CDR3 loop reads CASSSAGGDYEQYF. In nucleotides, the CDR3 is TGTGCCAGCAGTTCCGCGGGAGGGGACTACGAGCAGTACTTC.